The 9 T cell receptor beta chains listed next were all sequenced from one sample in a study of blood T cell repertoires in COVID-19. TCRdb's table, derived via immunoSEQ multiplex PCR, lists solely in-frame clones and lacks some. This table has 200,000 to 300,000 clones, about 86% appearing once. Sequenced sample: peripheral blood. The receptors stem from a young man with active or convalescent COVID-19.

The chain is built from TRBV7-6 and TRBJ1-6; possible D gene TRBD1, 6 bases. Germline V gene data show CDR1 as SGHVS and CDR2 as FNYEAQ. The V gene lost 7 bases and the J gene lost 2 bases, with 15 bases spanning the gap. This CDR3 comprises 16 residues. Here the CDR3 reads CASTPGSGAYNSPLHF. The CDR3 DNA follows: TGTGCCAGCACCCCGGGTTCAGGGGCCTATAATTCACCCCTCCACTTT.

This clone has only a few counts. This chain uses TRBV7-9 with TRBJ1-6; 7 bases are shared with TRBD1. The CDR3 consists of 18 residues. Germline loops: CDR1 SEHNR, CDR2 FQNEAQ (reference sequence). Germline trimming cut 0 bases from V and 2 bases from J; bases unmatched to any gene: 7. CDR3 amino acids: CASSLAGWDSPYNSPLHF. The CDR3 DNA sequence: TGTGCCAGCAGCTTAGCAGGTTGGGACAGCCCCTATAATTCACCCCTCCACTTT.

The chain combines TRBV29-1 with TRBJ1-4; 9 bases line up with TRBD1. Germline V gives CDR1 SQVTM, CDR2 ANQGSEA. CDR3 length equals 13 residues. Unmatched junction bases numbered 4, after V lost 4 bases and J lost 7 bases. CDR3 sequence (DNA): TGCAGCGTTGCGACAGGGGGATCTGAAAAACTGTTTTTT. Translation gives CSVATGGSEKLFF.

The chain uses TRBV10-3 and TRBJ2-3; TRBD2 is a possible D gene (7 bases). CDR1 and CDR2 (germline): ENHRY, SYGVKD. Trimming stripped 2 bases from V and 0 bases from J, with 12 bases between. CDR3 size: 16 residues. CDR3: CAISEGGGGSTDTQYF. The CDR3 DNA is TGTGCCATCAGTGAGGGTGGCGGGGGCAGCACAGATACGCAGTATTTT.

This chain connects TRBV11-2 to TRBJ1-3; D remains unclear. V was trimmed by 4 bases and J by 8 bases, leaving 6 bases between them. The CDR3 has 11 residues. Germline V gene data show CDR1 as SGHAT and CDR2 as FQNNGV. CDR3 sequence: CASSSKYTIYF. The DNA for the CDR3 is TGTGCCAGCAGCTCCAAATACACCATATATTTT. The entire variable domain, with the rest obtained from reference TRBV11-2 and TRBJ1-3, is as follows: EAGVAQSPRYKIIEKRQSVAFWCNPISGHATLYWYQQILGQGPKLLIQFQNNGVVDDSQLPKDRFSAERLKGVDSTLKIQPAKLEDSAVYLCASSSKYTIYFGEGSWLTVV.

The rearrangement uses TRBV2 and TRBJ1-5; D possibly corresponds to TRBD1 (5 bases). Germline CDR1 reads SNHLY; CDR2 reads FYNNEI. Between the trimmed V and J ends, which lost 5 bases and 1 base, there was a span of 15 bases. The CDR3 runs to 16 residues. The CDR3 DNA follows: TGTGCCAGCAGTAACAGGTACCGACAGAGCAATCAGCCCCAGCATTTT. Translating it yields CASSNRYRQSNQPQHF.

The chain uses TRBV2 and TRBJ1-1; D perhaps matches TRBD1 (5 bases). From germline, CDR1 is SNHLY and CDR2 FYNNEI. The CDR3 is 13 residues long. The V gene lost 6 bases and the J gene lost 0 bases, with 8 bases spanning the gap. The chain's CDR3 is CASSIQVNTEAFF. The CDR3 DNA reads TGTGCCAGCAGCATACAGGTGAACACTGAAGCTTTCTTT.

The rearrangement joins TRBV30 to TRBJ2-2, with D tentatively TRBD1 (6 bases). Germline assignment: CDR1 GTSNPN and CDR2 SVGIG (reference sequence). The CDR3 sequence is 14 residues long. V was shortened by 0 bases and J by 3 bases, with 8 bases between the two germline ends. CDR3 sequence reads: CAWSVWTDTGELFF. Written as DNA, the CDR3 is TGTGCCTGGAGTGTATGGACAGACACCGGGGAGCTGTTTTTT. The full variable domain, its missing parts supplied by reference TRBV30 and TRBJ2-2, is SQTIHQWPATLVQPVGSPLSLECTVEGTSNPNLYWYRQAAGRGLQLLFYSVGIGQISSEVPQNLSASRPQDRQFILSSKKLLLSDSGFYLCAWSVWTDTGELFFGEGSRLTVL.

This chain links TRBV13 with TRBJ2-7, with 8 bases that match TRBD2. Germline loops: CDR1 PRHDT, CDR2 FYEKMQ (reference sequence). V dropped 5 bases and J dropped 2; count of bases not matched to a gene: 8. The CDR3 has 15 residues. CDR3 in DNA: TGTGCCAGCAGCGCCAAGGGGCGGGGGGCCTACGAGCAGTACTTC. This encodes CASSAKGRGAYEQYF.